These 20 T cell receptor beta chains share one sample of origin, sequenced in a study of T cells in localized non-small cell lung cancer. Repertoires were generated with immunoSEQ multiplex PCR, while TCRdb's copy carries only in-frame clones and drops some. This sample yields some 55,000 clones, of which about 80% are seen a single time; about 20% belongs to the top ten. Sequenced material: peripheral blood, taken before any cancer treatment. These receptors came from a female donor of 60 years or more with stage II squamous cell lung carcinoma.

The rearrangement uses TRBV7-9 and TRBJ1-2, with no clear D. The germline V gene encodes CDR1 SEHNR and CDR2 FQNEAQ (reference sequence). CDR3 size: 14 residues. The ends were cut back, 5 bases at V and 3 bases at J, with 13 bases in the middle. Here the CDR3 DNA reads TGTGCCAGCAGCCAAGCGGCGAATGACTATGGCTACACCTTC. Protein: CASSQAANDYGYTF.

The chain recombines TRBV5-6 with TRBJ1-2, with 8 bases identical to TRBD1. Germline V gives CDR1 SGHDT, CDR2 YYEEEE. This CDR3 contains 14 residues. V lost 4 bases to trimming and J lost 7 bases; unmatched junction nucleotides: 9. DNA of the CDR3: TGTGCCAGCAGCCCTCAGGGACAGGCGGGTGGCTACACCTTC. The encoded protein is CASSPQGQAGGYTF.

This clone is deemed medium-sized. The chain recombines TRBV19 with TRBJ1-1, with D possibly matching TRBD1 (6 bases). The CDR3 runs 12 residues. V lost 8 bases and J lost 7, with 14 bases in between. Germline-derived CDR1 and CDR2 are LNHDA and SQIVND (reference sequence). The CDR3 bases are TGTGCCAGTGGACACAGGGATGGTGAAGCTTTCTTT. Its translation is CASGHRDGEAFF.

The chain joins TRBV14 to TRBJ2-6; TRBD1 aligns across 11 bases. Germline V gene lookup returns CDR1 SGHDN and CDR2 FVKESK. The CDR3 has 19 amino acids. With V trimmed by 3 bases and J by 0 bases, 7 bases remained unmatched. The CDR3, as DNA: TGTGCCAGCAGCCACTTGGACAGGGGGCTGACCTCTGGGGCCAACGTCCTGACTTTC. This sequence encodes CASSHLDRGLTSGANVLTF.

The chain has TRBV6-5 and TRBJ1-1, with D possibly TRBD1 on 5 matching bases. The CDR3 runs 16 residues. V gave up 2 bases and J gave up 4 bases, with 17 bases separating them. Germline CDR1 is MNHEY and CDR2 is SVGAGI. This CDR3 reads CASSYSAYGGGTEAFF. DNA for the CDR3: TGTGCCAGCAGTTACAGCGCCTACGGCGGGGGCACTGAAGCTTTCTTT.

This rearrangement joins TRBV29-1 to TRBJ2-2; a possible D gene is TRBD2 (5 bases). Germline V gives CDR1 SQVTM, CDR2 ANQGSEA. CDR3 size: 13 residues. Trimming shortened V by 4 bases and J by 0 bases, and 6 bases separated the two germline ends. CDR3 in DNA: TGCAGCGTTGGGACTGCGAACACCGGGGAGCTGTTTTTT. This gives the protein CSVGTANTGELFF.

This chain joins TRBV7-2 and TRBJ2-7; D not certain. Deletions cut 1 base from V and 2 bases from J, with 6 bases between. The CDR3 consists of 13 residues. Germline V gene lookup returns CDR1 SGHTA and CDR2 FQGNSA. The CDR3 DNA reads TGTGCCAGCAGCTTAGTGAACACCTACGAGCAGTACTTC. Protein sequence: CASSLVNTYEQYF. The full variable domain, its missing parts supplied by reference TRBV7-2 and TRBJ2-7, is GAGVSQSPSNKVTEKGKDVELRCDPISGHTALYWYRQSLGQGLEFLIYFQGNSAPDKSGLPSDRFSAERTGGSVSTLTIQRTQQEDSAVYLCASSLVNTYEQYFGPGTRLTVT.

The chain carries TRBV5-6 and TRBJ1-4, with no clear D. Germline V gene lookup returns CDR1 SGHDT and CDR2 YYEEEE. The CDR3 runs to 17 residues. V was trimmed by 3 bases and J by 5 bases, leaving 20 bases between them. The CDR3 loop reads CASSSFSEGLGNEKLFF. The CDR3 DNA reads as TGTGCCAGCAGCTCCTTCTCGGAGGGATTGGGAAATGAAAAACTGTTTTTT.

This clone turned up a few times. V usage is TRBV7-6 and J usage is TRBJ1-3, with a possible D match to TRBD1 (5 bases). There are 15 residues in the CDR3. With 1 base removed from V and 0 bases from J, the gap between germline ends came to 7 bases. The V gene's germline CDR1 is SGHVS and CDR2 FNYEAQ. CDR3 loop: CASSLGGYSGNTIYF. In DNA form, the CDR3 reads TGTGCCAGCAGCTTAGGGGGCTACTCTGGAAACACCATATATTTT.

The chain carries TRBV25-1 and TRBJ1-6; D gene uncertain. Trimming took off 6 bases at V and 9 bases at J, with 12 bases between the two ends. This CDR3 comprises 13 residues. Germline CDR1 is MGHDK and CDR2 is SYGVNS. Here the CDR3 reads CASRDPLGSPLHF. The CDR3 bases are TGTGCCAGCAGGGACCCGTTGGGTTCACCCCTCCACTTT.

V is TRBV4-3 and J is TRBJ1-1; D uncertain. Between the trimmed V and J ends, which lost 2 bases and 1 base, there was a span of 11 bases. CDR3 size: 15 residues. Germline V gene sequence: CDR1 LGHNA, CDR2 YSLEER. The CDR3: CASSQNGLSNTEAFF. The DNA for the CDR3 is TGCGCCAGCAGCCAAAATGGACTGTCGAACACTGAAGCTTTCTTT.

This clone has a single count. The CDR3 region is CASSSGQGASGNTIYF. The CDR3 DNA reads as TGTGCCAGCTCGTCGGGACAGGGGGCTTCGGGAAACACCATATATTTT. The rearrangement uses TRBV18 and TRBJ1-3; 12 bases map to TRBD1. CDR1 is KGHSH and CDR2 is LQKENI in the germline V gene. There are 16 residues in the CDR3. V dropped 6 bases and J dropped 4; count of bases not matched to a gene: 7. Together with reference TRBV18 and TRBJ1-3, the CDR3 gives the full variable domain: NAGVMQNPRHLVRRRGQEARLRCSPMKGHSHVYWYRQLPEEGLKFMVYLQKENIIDESGMPKERFSAEFPKEGPSILRIQQVVRGDSAAYFCASSSGQGASGNTIYFGEGSWLTVV.

The rearrangement joins TRBV27 to TRBJ2-3; D not resolved. Trimming took 3 bases from V and 1 from J, leaving 5 bases between them. The CDR3 is made up of 13 amino acids. Looked up from germline, CDR1 is MNHEY and CDR2 is SMNVEV (reference sequence). The CDR3 DNA reads TGTGCCAGCAGTTTGGACGGCACAGATACGCAGTATTTT. It yields the protein CASSLDGTDTQYF.

This clone was detected only once. The genes are TRBV27 and TRBJ2-7, with D perhaps given as TRBD1 or TRBD2 (6 bases each). This CDR3 has 15 amino acids. Germline V gene data show CDR1 as MNHEY and CDR2 as SMNVEV (reference sequence). With 0 bases removed from V and 3 bases from J, the gap between germline ends came to 12 bases. DNA of the CDR3: TGTGCCAGCAGTTTATCCCCGGGGGCAGGCTACGAGCAGTACTTC. Translation gives CASSLSPGAGYEQYF.

This chain links TRBV9 with TRBJ2-5; 8 nucleotides align to TRBD2. The CDR3 runs to 16 residues. V lost 0 bases and J lost 8; bases outside the gene matches: 12. Germline V gives CDR1 SGDLS, CDR2 YYNGEE. The CDR3 nucleotides read TGTGCCAGCAGCGTAGAGGGGCGGGGGGCCCTAGAAACCCAGTACTTC. Translation gives CASSVEGRGALETQYF.

This clone was detected once. The J gene is TRBJ1-5, the V gene TRBV5-1; D is uncertain. Germline assignment: CDR1 SGHRS and CDR2 YFSETQ. V lost 4 bases and J lost 3, with 8 bases in between. The CDR3 loop spans 13 amino acids. The CDR3 DNA is TGCGCCAGCAGCCGGGATTTCAATCAGCCCCAGCATTTT. Protein sequence: CASSRDFNQPQHF.

The V and J genes are TRBV5-4 and TRBJ1-2, with unresolved D. The ends were cut back, 4 bases at V and 4 bases at J, with 17 bases in the middle. Germline V gene sequence: CDR1 SGHNT, CDR2 YYREEE (reference sequence). The CDR3 totals 15 residues. CDR3 coding DNA: TGTGCCAGCAGCGACCAAAGGTCCGGCGTCTATGGCTACACCTTC. Its translation is CASSDQRSGVYGYTF.

J is TRBJ2-6 and V is TRBV30, with D unclear. Trimming removed 0 bases at V and 4 bases at J, with 4 bases between. The CDR3 is 13 amino acids. The germline V gene has CDR1 GTSNPN and CDR2 SVGIG (reference sequence). The chain's CDR3 is CAWSVSGANVLTF. The CDR3 DNA sequence: TGTGCCTGGAGTGTATCGGGGGCCAACGTCCTGACTTTC.

The rearrangement uses TRBV9 and TRBJ1-1, with D possibly being TRBD1 (6 bases). CDR3 length: 17 residues. Trimming left V 4 bases short and J 1 base short, with 20 bases between. Germline-derived CDR1 and CDR2 are SGDLS and YYNGEE. In DNA form, the CDR3 reads TGTGCCAGCAGCCCTCCCCGGATGCAGGGGCGGAACACTGAAGCTTTCTTT. Translated, it gives CASSPPRMQGRNTEAFF.

The chain is built from TRBV7-9 and TRBJ2-1; weak D call: TRBD2 (6 bases). Looked up from germline, CDR1 is SEHNR and CDR2 is FQNEAQ (reference sequence). The CDR3 spans 15 residues. Trimming removed 1 base from V and 0 bases from J, with 7 bases in between. The CDR3 DNA sequence: TGTGCCAGCAGCTTAGGGAGGGGCTCCTACAATGAGCAGTTCTTC. It is translated as CASSLGRGSYNEQFF.